The T cell receptor (beta chain) under discussion was sequenced for a study of T cell changes during pregnancy in multiple sclerosis. CDR1 and CDR2 (germline): SGDLS, YYNGEE. Trimming took 0 bases from V and 6 from J; bases not matched to a gene: 5. CDR3 length: 14 amino acids. Profiling relied on immunoSEQ multiplex PCR, and the TCRdb table lists in-frame clones only, not all of them. The data contain more than 35,000 clones, around nine tenths of them seen just once; the ten biggest clones take up more than 0.3%. The source is a female donor in good health, enrolled as a control in a pregnancy study. The specimen comprised CD4+ T cells from peripheral blood mononuclear cells, sampled in the third trimester of pregnancy. The chain is built from TRBV9 and TRBJ2-7; TRBD1 aligns across 8 bases. The CDR3 DNA sequence: TGTGCCAGCAGCGTAGCTGGGACAGGCCTCGAGCAGTACTTC. Translating it yields CASSVAGTGLEQYF. Using reference TRBV9 and TRBJ2-7 for the parts outside the CDR3, the full variable domain is DSGVTQTPKHLITATGQRVTLRCSPRSGDLSVYWYQQSLDQGLQFLIQYYNGEERAKGNILERFSAQQFPDLHSELNLSSLELGDSALYFCASSVAGTGLEQYFGPGTRLTVT.